This T cell receptor (beta chain) was identified in a study of shared clonotypes between healthy human individuals. Notes on the study in general: Clonotypes shared by all four sorted-subset donors had higher generation probabilities than non-shared clonotypes.

The method was immunoSEQ multiplex PCR; TCRdb's version includes in-frame clones alone and lacks a portion of them. The sample has 1,400,000 or so clones; about 98.5% are singletons. Details on this clone: Antigen: not known.

Trimming at V came to 1 base and at J to 2 bases, leaving 9 bases not matched to a gene. The CDR3 contains 17 residues. In germline, CDR1 is LGHNA, CDR2 YSLEER. The TCR comes from a man younger than 40 in good health. The chain links TRBV4-3 to TRBJ2-3; 7 bases align to TRBD2. Sequences were obtained from naive CD4+ T cells sorted from blood. Subset indicated: CD45RA+ positively selected. In DNA form, the CDR3 reads TGCGCCAGCAGCCAAGGCGCGGCTAGCGGACACACAGATACGCAGTATTTT. This codes for CASSQGAASGHTDTQYF.